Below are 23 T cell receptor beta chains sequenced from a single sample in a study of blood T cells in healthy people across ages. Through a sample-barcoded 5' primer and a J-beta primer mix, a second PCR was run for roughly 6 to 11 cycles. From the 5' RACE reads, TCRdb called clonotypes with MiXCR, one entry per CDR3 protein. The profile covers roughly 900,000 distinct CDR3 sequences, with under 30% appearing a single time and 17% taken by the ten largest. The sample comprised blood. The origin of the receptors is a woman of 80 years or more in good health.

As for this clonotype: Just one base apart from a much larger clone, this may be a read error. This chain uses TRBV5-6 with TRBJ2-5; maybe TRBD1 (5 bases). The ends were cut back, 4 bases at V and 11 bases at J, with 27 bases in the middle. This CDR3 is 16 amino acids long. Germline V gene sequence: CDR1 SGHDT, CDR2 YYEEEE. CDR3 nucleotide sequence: TGTGCCAGCAGCCCCTCAATGTCCAGGGTTGGAAATGAGCAGTACTTC. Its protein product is CASSPSMSRVGNEQYF.

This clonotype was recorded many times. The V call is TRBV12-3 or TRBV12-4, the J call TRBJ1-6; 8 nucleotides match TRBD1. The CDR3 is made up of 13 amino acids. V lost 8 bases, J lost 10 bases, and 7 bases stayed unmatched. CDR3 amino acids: CASGGQGRSPLHF. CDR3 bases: TGTGCCAGCGGAGGACAGGGACGATCACCCCTCCACTTT.

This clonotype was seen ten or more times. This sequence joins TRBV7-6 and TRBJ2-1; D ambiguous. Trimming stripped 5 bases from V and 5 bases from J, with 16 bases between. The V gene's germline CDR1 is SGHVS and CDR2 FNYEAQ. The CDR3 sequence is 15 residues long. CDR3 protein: CASSHFVASHNEQFF. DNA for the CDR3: TGTGCCAGCAGCCACTTTGTAGCTTCCCACAATGAGCAGTTCTTC.

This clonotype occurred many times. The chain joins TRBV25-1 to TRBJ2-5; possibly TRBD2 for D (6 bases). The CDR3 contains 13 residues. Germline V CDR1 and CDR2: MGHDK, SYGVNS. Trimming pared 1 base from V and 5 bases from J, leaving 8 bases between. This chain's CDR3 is CASSESSGETQYF. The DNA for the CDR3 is TGTGCCAGCAGTGAATCAAGCGGGGAGACCCAGTACTTC.

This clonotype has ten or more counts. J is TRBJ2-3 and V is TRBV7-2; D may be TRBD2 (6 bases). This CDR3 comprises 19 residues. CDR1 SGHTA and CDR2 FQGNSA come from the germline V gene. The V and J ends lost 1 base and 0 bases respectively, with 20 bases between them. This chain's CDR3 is CASSLGAPGGVTSTDTQYF. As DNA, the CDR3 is TGTGCCAGCAGCTTAGGGGCCCCTGGCGGGGTAACTAGCACAGATACGCAGTATTTT.

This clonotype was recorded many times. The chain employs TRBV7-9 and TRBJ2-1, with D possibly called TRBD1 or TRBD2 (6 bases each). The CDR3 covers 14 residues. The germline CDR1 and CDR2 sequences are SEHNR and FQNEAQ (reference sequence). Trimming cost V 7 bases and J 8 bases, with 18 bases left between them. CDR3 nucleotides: TGTGCCAGCATCCCGAATGGGGGGCACGATGAGCAGTTCTTC. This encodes CASIPNGGHDEQFF.

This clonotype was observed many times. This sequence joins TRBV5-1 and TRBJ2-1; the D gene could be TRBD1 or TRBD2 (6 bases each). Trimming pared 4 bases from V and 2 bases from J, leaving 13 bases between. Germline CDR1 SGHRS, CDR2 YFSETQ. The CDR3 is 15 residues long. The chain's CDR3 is CASSSRGGTYNEQFF. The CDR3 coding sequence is TGCGCCAGCAGCAGTCGAGGGGGGACCTACAATGAGCAGTTCTTC.

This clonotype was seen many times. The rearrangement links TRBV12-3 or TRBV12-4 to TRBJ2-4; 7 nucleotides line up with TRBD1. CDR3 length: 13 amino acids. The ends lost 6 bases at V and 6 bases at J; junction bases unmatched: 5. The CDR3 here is CASSRQGINIQYF. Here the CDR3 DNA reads TGTGCCAGCAGCCGACAGGGTATAAACATTCAGTACTTC.

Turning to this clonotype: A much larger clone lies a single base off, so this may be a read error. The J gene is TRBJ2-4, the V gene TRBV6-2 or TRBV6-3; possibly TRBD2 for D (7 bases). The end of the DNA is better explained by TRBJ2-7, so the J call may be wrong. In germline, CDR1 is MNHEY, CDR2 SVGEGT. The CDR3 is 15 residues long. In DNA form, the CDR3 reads TGTGCCAGCAGTGGACGGGGGCTAGCGGTCTACGAGCAGTACTTC. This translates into CASSGRGLAVYEQYF.

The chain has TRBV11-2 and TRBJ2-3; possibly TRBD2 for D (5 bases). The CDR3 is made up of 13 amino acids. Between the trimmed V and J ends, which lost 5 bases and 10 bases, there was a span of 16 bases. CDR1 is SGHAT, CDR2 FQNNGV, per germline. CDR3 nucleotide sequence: TGTGCCAGCAGCGAATCGGGGTTCCATTCGCAGTATTTT. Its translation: CASSESGFHSQYF.

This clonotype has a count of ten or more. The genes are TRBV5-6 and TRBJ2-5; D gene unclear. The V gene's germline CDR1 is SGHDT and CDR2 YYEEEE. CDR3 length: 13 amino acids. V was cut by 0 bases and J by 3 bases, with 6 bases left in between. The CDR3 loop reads CASSLVYEETQYF. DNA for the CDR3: TGTGCCAGCAGCTTGGTCTACGAAGAGACCCAGTACTTC.

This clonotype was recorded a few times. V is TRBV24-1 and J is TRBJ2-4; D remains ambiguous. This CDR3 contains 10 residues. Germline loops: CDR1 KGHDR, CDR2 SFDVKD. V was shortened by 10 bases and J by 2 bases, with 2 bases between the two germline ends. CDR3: CATPKNIQYF. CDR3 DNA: TGTGCCACACCCAAAAACATTCAGTACTTC.

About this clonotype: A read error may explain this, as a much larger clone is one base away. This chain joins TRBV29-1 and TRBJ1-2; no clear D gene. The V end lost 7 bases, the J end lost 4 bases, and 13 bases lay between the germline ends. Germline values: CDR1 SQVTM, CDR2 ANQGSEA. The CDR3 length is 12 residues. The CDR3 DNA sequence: TGCAGCGCTTCCGGGAACACCTATGGCTACACCTTC. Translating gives CSASGNTYGYTF. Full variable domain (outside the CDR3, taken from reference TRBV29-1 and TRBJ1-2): SAVISQKPSRDICQRGTSLTIQCQVDSQVTMMFWYRQQPGQSLTLIATANQGSEATYESGFVIDKFPISRPNLTFSTLTVSNMSPEDSSIYLCSASGNTYGYTFGSGTRLTVV.

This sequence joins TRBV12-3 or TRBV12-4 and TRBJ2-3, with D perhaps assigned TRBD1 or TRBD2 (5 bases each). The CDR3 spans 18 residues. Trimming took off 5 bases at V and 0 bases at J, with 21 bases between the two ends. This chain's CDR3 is CASSRAGAKGVSTDTQYF. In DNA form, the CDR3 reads TGTGCCAGCAGTCGGGCCGGGGCGAAGGGAGTGAGCACAGATACGCAGTATTTT.

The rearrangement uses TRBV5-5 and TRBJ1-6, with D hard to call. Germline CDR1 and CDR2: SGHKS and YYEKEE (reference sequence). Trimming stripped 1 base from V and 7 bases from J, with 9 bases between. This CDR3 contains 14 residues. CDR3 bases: TGTGCCAGCAGCTTGTTCAATAGGAATTCACCCCTCCACTTT. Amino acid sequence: CASSLFNRNSPLHF.

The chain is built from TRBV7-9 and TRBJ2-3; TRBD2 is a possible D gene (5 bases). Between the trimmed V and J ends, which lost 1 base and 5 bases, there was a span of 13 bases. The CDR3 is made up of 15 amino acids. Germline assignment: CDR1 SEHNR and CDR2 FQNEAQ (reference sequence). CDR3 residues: CASSLVRIEGDTQYF. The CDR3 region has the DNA TGTGCCAGCAGCTTAGTCCGGATCGAGGGAGATACGCAGTATTTT.

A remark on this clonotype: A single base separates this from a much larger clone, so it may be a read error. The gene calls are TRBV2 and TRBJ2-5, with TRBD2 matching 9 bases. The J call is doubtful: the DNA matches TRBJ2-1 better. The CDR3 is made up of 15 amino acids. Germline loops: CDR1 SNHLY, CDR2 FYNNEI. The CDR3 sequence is CASRASGAFQETQFF. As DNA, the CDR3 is TGTGCCAGCAGGGCTAGCGGGGCTTTTCAAGAGACCCAGTTCTTC.

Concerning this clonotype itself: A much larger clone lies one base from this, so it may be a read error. The DNA for the CDR3 is TGTACCAGCAGCATAGCCGGGACAGGGGGCTACGAGCAGTACTTC. Translated, it gives CTSSIAGTGGYEQYF. The chain is built from TRBV6-2 or TRBV6-3 and TRBJ2-7; TRBD1 aligns across 11 bases. This CDR3 has 15 amino acids. The V gene's germline CDR1 is MNHEY and CDR2 SVGEGT.

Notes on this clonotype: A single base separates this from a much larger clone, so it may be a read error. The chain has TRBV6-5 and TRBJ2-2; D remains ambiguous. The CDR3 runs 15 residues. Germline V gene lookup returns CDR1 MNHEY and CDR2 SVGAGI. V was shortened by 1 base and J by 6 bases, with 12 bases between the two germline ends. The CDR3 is CASSYLMMMPGELFF. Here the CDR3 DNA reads TGTGCCAGCAGTTACTTGATGATGATGCCCGGGGAGCTGTTTTTT.

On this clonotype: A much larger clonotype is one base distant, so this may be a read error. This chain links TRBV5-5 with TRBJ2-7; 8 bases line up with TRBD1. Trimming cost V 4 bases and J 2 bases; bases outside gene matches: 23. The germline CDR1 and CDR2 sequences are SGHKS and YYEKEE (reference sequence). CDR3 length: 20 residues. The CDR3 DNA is TGTGCCAGCAGCCTTCGGGGAGGCAGGAACATCAGGGGGCCTGCCTACGAGCAGTACTTC. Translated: CASSLRGGRNIRGPAYEQYF.

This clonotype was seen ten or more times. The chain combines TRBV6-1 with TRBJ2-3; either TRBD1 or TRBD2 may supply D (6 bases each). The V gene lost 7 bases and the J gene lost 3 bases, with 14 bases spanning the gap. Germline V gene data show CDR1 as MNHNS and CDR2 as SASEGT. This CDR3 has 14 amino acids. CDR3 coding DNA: TGTGCCAGCAACTGGGGGGCCACAACAGATACGCAGTATTTT. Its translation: CASNWGATTDTQYF.

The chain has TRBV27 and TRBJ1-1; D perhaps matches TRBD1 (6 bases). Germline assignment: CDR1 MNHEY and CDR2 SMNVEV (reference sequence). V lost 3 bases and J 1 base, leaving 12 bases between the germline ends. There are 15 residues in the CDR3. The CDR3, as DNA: TGTGCCAGCAGTTTGGGACAATGGGGGAACACTGAAGCTTTCTTT. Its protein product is CASSLGQWGNTEAFF.

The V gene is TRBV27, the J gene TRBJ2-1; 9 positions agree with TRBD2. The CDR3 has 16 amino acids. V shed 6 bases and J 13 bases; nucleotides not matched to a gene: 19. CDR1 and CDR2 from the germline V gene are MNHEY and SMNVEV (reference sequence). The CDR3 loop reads CASSPPGAGGTRTQFF. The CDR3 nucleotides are TGTGCCAGCAGCCCCCCCGGAGCGGGGGGCACCAGGACCCAGTTCTTC.